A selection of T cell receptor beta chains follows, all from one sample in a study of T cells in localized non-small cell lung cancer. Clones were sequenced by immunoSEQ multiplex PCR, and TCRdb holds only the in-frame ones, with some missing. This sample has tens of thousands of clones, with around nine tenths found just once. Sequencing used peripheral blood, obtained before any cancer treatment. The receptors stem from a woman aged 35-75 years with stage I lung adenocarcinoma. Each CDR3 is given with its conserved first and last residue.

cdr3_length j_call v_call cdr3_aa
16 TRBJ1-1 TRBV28 CASNPKRTGRNTEAFF
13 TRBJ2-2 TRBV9 CASSVAFTGELFF
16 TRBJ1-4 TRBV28 CASSLYWGTDLEKLFF
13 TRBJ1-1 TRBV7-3 CASSLDQVTEAFF
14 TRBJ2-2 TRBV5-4 CASREGLIGGELFF
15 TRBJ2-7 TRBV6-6 CASSPRTGGAYEQYF
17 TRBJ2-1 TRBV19 CASSISRGLAVYNEQFF
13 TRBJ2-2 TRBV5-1 CASSSQGLGELFF
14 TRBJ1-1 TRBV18 CASSPTGGTTEAFF
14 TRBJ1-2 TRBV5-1 CASSFLSGFYGYTF
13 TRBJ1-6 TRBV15 CATSRGLSSPLHF
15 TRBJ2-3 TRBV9 CASSVEGQGTDTQYF
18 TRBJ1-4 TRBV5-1 CASSLRQGQGNDGEKLFF
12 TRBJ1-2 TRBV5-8 CASSSNSLGYTF
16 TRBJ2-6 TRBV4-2 CASSQDGSSGANVLTF
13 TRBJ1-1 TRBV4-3 CASSQDRNTEAFF
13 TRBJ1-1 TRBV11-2 CASSLGGDTEAFF
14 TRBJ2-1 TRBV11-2 CASSLSLAVNEQFF